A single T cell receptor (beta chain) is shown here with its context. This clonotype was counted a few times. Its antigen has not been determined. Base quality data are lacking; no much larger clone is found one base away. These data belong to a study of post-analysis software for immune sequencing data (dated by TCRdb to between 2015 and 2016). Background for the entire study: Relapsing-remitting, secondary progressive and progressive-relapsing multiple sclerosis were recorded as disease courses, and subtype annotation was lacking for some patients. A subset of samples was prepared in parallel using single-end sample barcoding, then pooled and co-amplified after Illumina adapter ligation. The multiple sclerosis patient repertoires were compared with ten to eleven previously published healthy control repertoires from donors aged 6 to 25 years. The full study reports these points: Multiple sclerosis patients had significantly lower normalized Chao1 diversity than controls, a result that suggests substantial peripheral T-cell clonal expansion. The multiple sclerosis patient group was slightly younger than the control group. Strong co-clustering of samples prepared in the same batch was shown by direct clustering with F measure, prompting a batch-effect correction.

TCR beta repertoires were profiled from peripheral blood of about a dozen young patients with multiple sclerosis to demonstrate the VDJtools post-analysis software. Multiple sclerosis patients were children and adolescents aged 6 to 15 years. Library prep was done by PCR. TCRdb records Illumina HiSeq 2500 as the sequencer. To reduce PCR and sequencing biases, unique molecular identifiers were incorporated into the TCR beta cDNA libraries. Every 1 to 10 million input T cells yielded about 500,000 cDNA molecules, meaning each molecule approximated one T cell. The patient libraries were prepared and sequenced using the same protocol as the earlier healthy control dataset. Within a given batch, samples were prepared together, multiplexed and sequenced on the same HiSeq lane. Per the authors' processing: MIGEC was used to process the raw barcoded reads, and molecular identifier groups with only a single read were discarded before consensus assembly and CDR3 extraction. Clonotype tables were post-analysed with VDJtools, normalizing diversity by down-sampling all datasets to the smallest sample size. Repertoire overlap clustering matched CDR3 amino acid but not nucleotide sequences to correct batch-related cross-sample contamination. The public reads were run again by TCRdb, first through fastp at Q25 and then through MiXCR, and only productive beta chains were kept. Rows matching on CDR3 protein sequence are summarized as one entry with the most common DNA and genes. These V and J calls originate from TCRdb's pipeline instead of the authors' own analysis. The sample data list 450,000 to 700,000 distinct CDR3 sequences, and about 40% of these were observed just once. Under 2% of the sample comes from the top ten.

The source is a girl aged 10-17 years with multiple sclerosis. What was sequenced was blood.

The CDR3 amino acid sequence is: CAWSRGGPEEQFF. The sequence in DNA is TGTGCCTGGAGTCGGGGGGGGCCTGAAGAGCAGTTCTTC. Recombination joined TRBV30 with TRBJ2-1, and 8 bases in between align with TRBD2. Unmatched junction bases come to 7, with V trimmed by 2 bases and J by 10 bases. CDR1 and CDR2 were assigned from the germline V gene (reference sequence) as GTSNPN and SVGIG. Including cysteine and phenylalanine, the CDR3 has 13 amino acids. Here the CDR3 DNA is all that survives: 39 bases in frame from base 1.